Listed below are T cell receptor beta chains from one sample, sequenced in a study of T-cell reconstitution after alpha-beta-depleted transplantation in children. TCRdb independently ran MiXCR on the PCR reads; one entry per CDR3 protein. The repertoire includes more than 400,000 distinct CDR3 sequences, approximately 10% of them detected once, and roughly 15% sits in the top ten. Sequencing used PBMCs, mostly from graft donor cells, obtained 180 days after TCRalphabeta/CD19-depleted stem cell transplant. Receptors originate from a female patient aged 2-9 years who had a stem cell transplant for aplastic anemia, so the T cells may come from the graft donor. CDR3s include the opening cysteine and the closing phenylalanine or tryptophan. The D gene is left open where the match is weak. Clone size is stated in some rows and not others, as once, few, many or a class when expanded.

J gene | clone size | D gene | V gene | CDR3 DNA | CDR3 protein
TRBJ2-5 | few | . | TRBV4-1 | TGCGCCAGCAGCCAAGCGGAGCGGAGAGTTCAAGAGACCCAGTACTTC | CASSQAERRVQETQYF
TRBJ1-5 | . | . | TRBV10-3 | TGTGCCATCAGTGAGGGCCGGGGGGGTCGGGATCAGCCCCAGCATTTT | CAISEGRGGRDQPQHF
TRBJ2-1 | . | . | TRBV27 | TGTGCCAGCAGTTTGGGTCGGTTCGCGGAGCAGTTCTTC | CASSLGRFAEQFF
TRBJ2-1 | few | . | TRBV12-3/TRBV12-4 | TGTGCCAGCAGTTTTGACGTCCCAATAGGGGCCTACAATGAGCAGTTCTTC | CASSFDVPIGAYNEQFF
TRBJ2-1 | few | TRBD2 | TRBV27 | TGTGCCAGCAGTTTAATGAGGGCTAGCGGGTTTGAGCAGTTCTTC | CASSLMRASGFEQFF
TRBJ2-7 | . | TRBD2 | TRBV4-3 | TGCGCCAGCAGCCAAGACCGGCATGGTAGCGGGAGCTACGAGCAGTACTTC | CASSQDRHGSGSYEQYF
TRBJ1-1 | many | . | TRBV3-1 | TGTGCCAGCAGGAAGGGGAACACTGAAGCTTTCTTT | CASRKGNTEAFF
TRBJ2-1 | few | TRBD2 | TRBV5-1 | TGCGCCAGCAGCATAGCCGGGACTAGCGGGAGGTCTGAGCAGTTCTTC | CASSIAGTSGRSEQFF
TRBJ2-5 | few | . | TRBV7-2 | TGTGCCAGCAGCTTTGGGTTAGGGGGGCTCCAAGAGACCCAGTACTTC | CASSFGLGGLQETQYF
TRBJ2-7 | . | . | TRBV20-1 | TGCAGTGCTATCGGGGGGCTAACCTACGAGCAGTACTTC | CSAIGGLTYEQYF
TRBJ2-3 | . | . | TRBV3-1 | TGTGCCAGCAGCCCCTTTGGGGAAACAGATACGCAGTATTTT | CASSPFGETDTQYF
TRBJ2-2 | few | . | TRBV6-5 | TGTGCCAGCAGTTCTCTAGGACATTACACCGGGGAGCTGTTTTTT | CASSSLGHYTGELFF
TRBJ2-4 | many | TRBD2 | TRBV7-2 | TGTGCCAGCAGCTTAAGGCTAGCGGGAGGGCCGAACATTCAGTACTTC | CASSLRLAGGPNIQYF
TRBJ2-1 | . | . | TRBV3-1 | TGTGCCTCCAGCCAAGCCTCGGGACTTGGCTCCTACAATGAGCAGTTCTTC | CASSQASGLGSYNEQFF
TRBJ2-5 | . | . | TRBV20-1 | TGCAGTGCTAGAGAAACAGATAACGATTGGGAGACCCAGTACTTC | CSARETDNDWETQYF
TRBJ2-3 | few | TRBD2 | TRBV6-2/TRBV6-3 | TGTGCCAGCAGTTACGAGGCTAGCGGGAGTTCACTCACAGATACGCAGTATTTT | CASSYEASGSSLTDTQYF
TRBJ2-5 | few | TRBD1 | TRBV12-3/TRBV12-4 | TGTGCCAGCACCGACAGGGACGGGGAGACCCAGTACTTC | CASTDRDGETQYF
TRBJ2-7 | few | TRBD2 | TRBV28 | TGTGCCAGCAGTTTCGTCGGGACTAGCGGGAGTCGTGGAGAGCAGTACTTC | CASSFVGTSGSRGEQYF
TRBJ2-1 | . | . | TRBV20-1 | TGCAGTGCTAGAAGGTCCGGGAATGAGCAGTTCTTC | CSARRSGNEQFF
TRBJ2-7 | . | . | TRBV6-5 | TGTGCCAGCAGTTACACATTCCCCCCCTACGAGCAGTACTTC | CASSYTFPPYEQYF
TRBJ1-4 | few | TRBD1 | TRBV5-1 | TGCGCCAGCAGCCCGACCAGACAGGGGCGGGAAAAACTGTTTTTT | CASSPTRQGREKLFF
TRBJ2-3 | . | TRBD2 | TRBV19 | TGTGCCAGTAGTCCGCGGACTAGCGGCCATAGCACAGATACGCAGTATTTT | CASSPRTSGHSTDTQYF
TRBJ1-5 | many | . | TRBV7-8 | TGTGCCAGCACCCCGAGCTTGGGGGTTGGCAATCAGCCCCAGCATTTT | CASTPSLGVGNQPQHF
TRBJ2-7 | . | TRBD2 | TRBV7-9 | TGTGCCAGCAGCTTTGAAACTAGCGGGTCCTCCTACGAGCAGTACTTC | CASSFETSGSSYEQYF
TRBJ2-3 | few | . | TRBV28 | TGTGCCAGCAGCACAGTGGCAGATACGCAGTATTTT | CASSTVADTQYF
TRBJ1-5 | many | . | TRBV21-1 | TGTGCCGGCAAAAGGCAGCCCCAGCATTTT | CAGKRQPQHF
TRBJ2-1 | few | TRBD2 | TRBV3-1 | TGTGCCAGCAGTCGACTAGCGGGAGGGGGCAATGAGCAGTTCTTC | CASSRLAGGGNEQFF
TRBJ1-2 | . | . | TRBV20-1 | TGCAGTGCCACGGACTGGGGAGGGGCTCCTCCTAACTATGGCTACACCTTC | CSATDWGGAPPNYGYTF
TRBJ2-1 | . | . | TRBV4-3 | TGCGCCAGCGCACGGGACTGGAACTACAATGAGCAGTTCTTC | CASARDWNYNEQFF
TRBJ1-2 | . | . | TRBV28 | TGTGCCAGCAGTACAGGGACCTATGGCTACACCTTC | CASSTGTYGYTF
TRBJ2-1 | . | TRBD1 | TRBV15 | TGTGCCACCAGCATAGGGACAGGGGATACGAATGAGCAGTTCTTC | CATSIGTGDTNEQFF
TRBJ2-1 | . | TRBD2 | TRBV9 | TGTGCCAGCAGCGTTGGACTAGTGGGGGACAATGAGCAGTTCTTC | CASSVGLVGDNEQFF
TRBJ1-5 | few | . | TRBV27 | TGTGCCAGCAGTCCCAGGACAGAATCAAATCAGCCCCAGCATTTT | CASSPRTESNQPQHF
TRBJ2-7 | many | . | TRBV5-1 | TGCGCCAGCAGCCCGCTCTACGAGCAGTACTTC | CASSPLYEQYF
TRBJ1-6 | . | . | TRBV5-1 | TGCGCCAGCAGCCCAGGGGATAATTCACCCCTCCACTTT | CASSPGDNSPLHF
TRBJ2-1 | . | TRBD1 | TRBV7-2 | TGTGCCAGCAGCTTCTTCGGACAGGCTTTTTACCCTGAGCAGTTCTTC | CASSFFGQAFYPEQFF
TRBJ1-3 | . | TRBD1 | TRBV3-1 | TGTGCCAGCAGCATCCGGGACAGACCTTATCTAGACGTCTCTGGAAACACCATATATTTT | CASSIRDRPYLDVSGNTIYF
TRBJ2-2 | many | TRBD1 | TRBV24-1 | TGTGCCACCAGTGTCCTGGACAGGGCCGGGGAGCTGTTTTTT | CATSVLDRAGELFF
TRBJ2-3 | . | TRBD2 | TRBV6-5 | TGTGCCAGCAGTTACGCGGGAGGGCCCACAGATACGCAGTATTTT | CASSYAGGPTDTQYF
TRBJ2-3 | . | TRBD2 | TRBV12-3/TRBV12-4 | TGTGCCAGCCGTCCGGGAGCGACTAGCGGCACAGATACGCAGTATTTT | CASRPGATSGTDTQYF
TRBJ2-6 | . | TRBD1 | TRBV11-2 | TGTGCCAGCAGCTTAGGGACAGGGGGACGCTCTGGGGCCAACGTCCTGACTTTC | CASSLGTGGRSGANVLTF
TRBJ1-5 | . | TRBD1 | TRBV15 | TGTGCCACCAGCAGAGGGGGGGGACAGAGCAATCAGCCCCAGCATTTT | CATSRGGGQSNQPQHF
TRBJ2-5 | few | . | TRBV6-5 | TGTGCCAGCAGTTACTTCCCCCCCACACATTACCAAGAGACCCAGTACTTC | CASSYFPPTHYQETQYF
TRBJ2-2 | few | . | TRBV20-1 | TGCAGTGCTAGAGAGCGACCCGGGGAGCTGTTTTTT | CSARERPGELFF
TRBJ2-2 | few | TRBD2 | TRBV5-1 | TGCGCCAGCAGCTTGGCCGTGAGAGTAGCGGGGGCCGGGGAGCTGTTTTTT | CASSLAVRVAGAGELFF
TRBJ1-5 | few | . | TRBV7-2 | TGTGCCAGCAGCTTAAATCAGGGAGGGAATCAGCCCCAGCATTTT | CASSLNQGGNQPQHF
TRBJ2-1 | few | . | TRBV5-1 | TGCGCCAGCAGCTTGGCGGGACTGGTGCATGAGCAGTTCTTC | CASSLAGLVHEQFF
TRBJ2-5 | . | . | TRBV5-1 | TGCGCCAGCAGCTCGGACAGAACCCAAGAGACCCAGTACTTC | CASSSDRTQETQYF
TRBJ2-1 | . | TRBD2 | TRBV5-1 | TGCGCCAGCAGCTTGGCCGCTTACGGGACTAGCGGGAGTGGTCTCTACAATGAGCAGTTCTTC | CASSLAAYGTSGSGLYNEQFF
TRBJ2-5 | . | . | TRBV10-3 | TGTGCCATCAGTGGTCAGGGAGAGGAGACCCAGTACTTC | CAISGQGEETQYF